The 16 T cell receptor beta chains listed next were all sequenced from one sample in a study of blood T cell repertoires in COVID-19. The repertoire was sequenced with immunoSEQ multiplex PCR; TCRdb's copy has only in-frame clones and lacks some. The sample lists some 90,000 clones, roughly nine tenths seen once, with under 10% in the top ten. The sequenced sample was peripheral blood. Receptor source: a man aged 50-59 years with acute or convalescent COVID-19.

CDR3 DNA sequence: TGTGCCTGGAGTTCTACCTCTGGAAACACCATATATTTT. It is translated as CAWSSTSGNTIYF. This rearrangement joins TRBV30 to TRBJ1-3, with D hard to call. The length of the CDR3 is 13 residues. Per germline, CDR1 GTSNPN and CDR2 SVGIG (reference sequence). V lost 2 bases and J lost 0, with 5 bases in between.

The rearrangement joins TRBV10-2 to TRBJ2-5, with TRBD1 identical over 7 bases. Germline V gene sequence: CDR1 WSHSY, CDR2 SAAADI. Losses at the gene ends were 1 base for V and 2 bases for J; bases not matched to a gene: 4. The CDR3 spans 15 residues. CDR3 DNA: TGCGCCAGCAGTGAGTGGCGACAGGGACAAGAGACCCAGTACTTC. Its protein is CASSEWRQGQETQYF.

J is TRBJ1-1 and V is TRBV6-5; D gene unclear. Germline CDR1 MNHEY, CDR2 SVGAGI. CDR3 length equals 13 residues. The ends were cut back, 5 bases at V and 5 bases at J, with 12 bases in the middle. CDR3 residues: CASSHGQVTEAFF. The DNA of the CDR3 is TGTGCCAGCAGTCATGGTCAGGTGACTGAAGCTTTCTTT.

The V and J genes are TRBV11-2 and TRBJ2-3, with 8 bases aligning to TRBD2. CDR3 size: 15 residues. CDR1 and CDR2 (germline): SGHAT, FQNNGV. The trim removed 5 bases at V and 6 bases at J, leaving 10 bases unmatched. The CDR3 protein is CASSPGLVSRDTQYF. CDR3 bases: TGTGCCAGCAGCCCGGGACTAGTAAGTCGGGATACGCAGTATTTT.

This chain links TRBV12-3 or TRBV12-4 with TRBJ2-3; D remains unclear. V was trimmed by 5 bases and J by 2 bases, leaving 5 bases between them. There are 12 residues in the CDR3. The CDR3 loop is CASSPYTDTQYF. Here the CDR3 DNA reads TGTGCCAGCAGTCCTTACACAGATACGCAGTATTTT.

The CDR3 region is CASRTSASTDTQYF. The CDR3 nucleotides read TGTGCCAGCCGGACTAGCGCTAGCACAGATACGCAGTATTTT. This chain uses TRBV6-4 with TRBJ2-3; 9 bases match TRBD2. The germline V gene has CDR1 MRHNA and CDR2 SNTAGT. V trimming: 8 bases; J trimming: 0 bases; junction bases outside the gene matches: 3. The CDR3 runs 14 residues.

The chain joins TRBV4-1 to TRBJ1-1, with 9 bases matching TRBD1. Germline V CDR1 and CDR2: MGHRA, YSYEKL. With 3 bases clipped from V and 4 bases from J, the junction kept 6 bases outside the gene matches. The CDR3 is 15 amino acids. The CDR3 DNA reads TGCGCCAGCAGCCACGTGACAGGGGGGCCCACTGAAGCTTTCTTT. Protein: CASSHVTGGPTEAFF.

The V and J genes are TRBV3-1 (or the pseudogene TRBV3-2) and TRBJ1-1; 7 nucleotides align to TRBD1. Germline V CDR1 and CDR2: LGHDT, YNNKEL (reference sequence). CDR3 length equals 18 residues. Germline trimming cut 4 bases from V and 0 bases from J; bases unmatched to any gene: 14. This CDR3 is CASSRPTGRGVLNTEAFF. Written as DNA, the CDR3 is TGTGCCAGCAGCCGCCCGACAGGGCGGGGAGTATTGAACACTGAAGCTTTCTTT.

V usage is TRBV15 and J usage is TRBJ2-2, with D maybe TRBD2 (5 bases). The CDR3 runs to 15 residues. Trimming took 0 bases from V and 9 from J, leaving 14 bases between them. The germline V gene has CDR1 LNHNV and CDR2 YYDKDF (reference sequence). CDR3 in DNA: TGTGCCACCAGCAGAGATTTCCCGGCTAGCCGGGAGCTGTTTTTT. This sequence encodes CATSRDFPASRELFF.

This chain links TRBV6-5 with TRBJ2-7; 7 bases fit TRBD1. Germline V gives CDR1 MNHEY, CDR2 SVGAGI. Unmatched junction bases numbered 7, after V lost 6 bases and J lost 5 bases. The CDR3 has 13 residues. The CDR3 bases are TGTGCCAGCAGAAGACAGGGAGTTAACGAGCAGTACTTC. This sequence encodes CASRRQGVNEQYF.

The DNA for the CDR3 is TGTGCCAGTCGGACTAGCGGCATCGGGGAGCTGTTTTTT. It codes for CASRTSGIGELFF. The chain uses TRBV19 and TRBJ2-2; 10 nucleotides line up with TRBD2. Trimming removed 8 bases from V and 7 bases from J; junction bases left unmatched: 4. The CDR3 is 13 amino acids. Germline V gene sequence: CDR1 LNHDA, CDR2 SQIVND (reference sequence).

J is TRBJ2-2 and V is TRBV19; 9 bases align to TRBD1. After removal of 10 bases from V and 0 bases from J, the junction contained 6 bases not matched to a gene. The germline CDR1 and CDR2 sequences are LNHDA and SQIVND (reference sequence). This CDR3 is built from 15 residues. CDR3 DNA sequence: TGTGCCATATCTAGACAGGGGGCGAACACCGGGGAGCTGTTTTTT. Residues: CAISRQGANTGELFF.

V and J are TRBV30 and TRBJ1-4; a possible D gene is TRBD1 (6 bases). Trimming pared 4 bases from V and 3 bases from J, leaving 9 bases between. Germline CDR1 reads GTSNPN; CDR2 reads SVGIG (reference sequence). This CDR3 has 13 amino acids. CDR3 bases: TGTGCCTGGAACGCAGGGGCTAATGAAAAACTGTTTTTT. It is translated as CAWNAGANEKLFF.

This clone was recorded once. V usage is TRBV21-1 and J usage is TRBJ1-5. TRBV21-1 is termed a pseudogene. The CDR3 length is 13 residues. As DNA, the CDR3 is TGTGCCAGCAGCAGCGATAGCAATCAGCCCCAGCATTTT. This codes for CASSSDSNQPQHF.

This clone was observed once. V gene TRBV7-3 combines with J gene TRBJ1-1; D is perhaps TRBD1 (5 bases). This CDR3 comprises 15 residues. Between the trimmed V and J ends, which lost 4 bases and 1 base, there was a span of 13 bases. From germline, CDR1 is SGHTA and CDR2 FQGTGA. CDR3 sequence: CASSSRAGPNTEAFF. The DNA of the CDR3 is TGTGCCAGCAGCTCCCGAGCAGGGCCGAACACTGAAGCTTTCTTT.

The chain carries TRBV5-1 and TRBJ1-4, with 7 bases that match TRBD1. The V gene end was trimmed by 3 bases and the J gene end by 4 bases; junction bases not matched to a gene: 6. The V gene's germline CDR1 is SGHRS and CDR2 YFSETQ. The CDR3 covers 15 residues. This CDR3 reads CASSSGQGGNEKLFF. As DNA, the CDR3 is TGCGCCAGCAGCTCTGGTCAGGGGGGTAATGAAAAACTGTTTTTT. The whole variable domain, remainder taken from reference TRBV5-1 and TRBJ1-4, is KAGVTQTPRYLIKTRGQQVTLSCSPISGHRSVSWYQQTPGQGLQFLFEYFSETQRNKGNFPGRFSGRQFSNSRSEMNVSTLELGDSALYLCASSSGQGGNEKLFFGSGTQLSVL.